The 9 T cell receptor beta chains below were found in one sample sequenced in a study of T cells in Graves' hyperthyroidism and ophthalmopathy. The TCR beta CDR3 regions underwent amplification using RNA transcripts as the source. HTBI primers drove first-round RT-PCR of the TCR CDR3. TCRdb re-derived calls from the multiplex PCR reads in MiXCR, one entry per CDR3 protein. This table holds hundreds of thousands of distinct CDR3 sequences, 14% found once. Sequenced: blood. All receptors come from a woman aged 18-29 years with Graves' hyperthyroidism.

This clonotype was seen ten or more times. V usage is TRBV12-5 and J usage is TRBJ2-1; 11 positions match TRBD2. The trim removed 5 bases at V and 4 bases at J, leaving 4 bases unmatched. The CDR3 sequence is 15 residues long. Germline V gives CDR1 LGHNT, CDR2 FRNRAP. The CDR3 DNA follows: TGTGCTAGTGGTCCAGGGACTAGCGGATACAATGAGCAGTTCTTC. Its translation is CASGPGTSGYNEQFF. Supplemented by reference TRBV12-5 and TRBJ2-1, the full variable domain reads DARVTQTPRHKVTEMGQEVTMRCQPILGHNTVFWYRQTMMQGLELLAYFRNRAPLDDSGMPKDRFSAEMPDATLATLKIQPSEPRDSAVYFCASGPGTSGYNEQFFGPGTRLTVL.

This clonotype appeared a few times. The rearrangement uses TRBV29-1 and TRBJ2-3; 12 nucleotides agree with TRBD2. The V gene's germline CDR1 is SQVTM and CDR2 ANQGSEA. The CDR3 contains 15 residues. Germline trimming cut 6 bases from V and 0 bases from J; bases unmatched to any gene: 4. The CDR3 nucleotides read TGCAGCGTCCTTGGGACTAGCGGGAGCACAGATACGCAGTATTTT. Translation gives CSVLGTSGSTDTQYF.

This clonotype appeared once. The chain combines TRBV6-1 with TRBJ2-4; D not resolved. V was pared by 6 bases and J by 2 bases, with 17 bases between. The CDR3 consists of 16 residues. Germline V gene sequence: CDR1 MNHNS, CDR2 SASEGT. CDR3 bases: TGTGCCAGCAGCCCGGGCCCCGGGCGAACCAAAAACATTCAGTACTTC. Amino acid sequence: CASSPGPGRTKNIQYF.

The chain employs TRBV28 and TRBJ2-2; no definite D call. The CDR3 consists of 15 residues. CDR1 is MDHEN, CDR2 SYDVKM, per germline. The V end lost 3 bases, the J end lost 4 bases, and 12 bases lay between the germline ends. The DNA of the CDR3 is TGTGCCAGCAGTTTCACAATCCTCTCCACCGGGGAGCTGTTTTTT. Translation: CASSFTILSTGELFF. The variable domain in full, completed from reference TRBV28 and TRBJ2-2, reads DVKVTQSSRYLVKRTGEKVFLECVQDMDHENMFWYRQDPGLGLRLIYFSYDVKMKEKGDIPEGYSVSREKKERFSLILESASTNQTSMYLCASSFTILSTGELFFGEGSRLTVL.

This clonotype was observed many times. The CDR3 loop is CASNPDGLADEQFF. The CDR3 nucleotides are TGTGCCAGCAACCCCGACGGGCTGGCGGATGAGCAGTTCTTC. The V gene is TRBV2, the J gene TRBJ2-1; D remains unclear. V was shortened by 7 bases and J by 8 bases, with 18 bases between the two germline ends. The V gene's germline CDR1 is SNHLY and CDR2 FYNNEI. The CDR3 covers 14 residues.

This clonotype was counted only a few times. This chain connects TRBV6-1 to TRBJ2-1; tentative D call: TRBD2 (5 bases). V dropped 7 bases and J dropped 7 bases, with 23 bases sitting between them. Germline V gene lookup returns CDR1 MNHNS and CDR2 SASEGT. This CDR3 is built from 16 residues. CDR3 nucleotides: TGTGCCAGCACACCACTTGGGCTAGCTGGGTGGAATGAGCAGTTCTTC. Translated: CASTPLGLAGWNEQFF.

The chain couples TRBV19 to TRBJ2-3; the D gene is possibly TRBD1 (6 bases). This CDR3 region has 14 residues. Trimming cost V 5 bases and J 0 bases, with 9 bases left between them. Germline values: CDR1 LNHDA, CDR2 SQIVND (reference sequence). CDR3 sequence reads: CASSGTISTDTQYF. Here the CDR3 DNA reads TGTGCCAGTAGTGGGACAATCAGCACAGATACGCAGTATTTT.

This clonotype was observed many times. The CDR3 protein is CSVVLGRGLHRSSYNEQFF. CDR3 nucleotide sequence: TGCAGCGTCGTCCTTGGGAGGGGCCTTCACCGGAGCTCCTACAATGAGCAGTTCTTC. The chain employs TRBV29-1 and TRBJ2-1, with 7 bases fitting TRBD2. CDR3 size: 19 residues. The V and J ends lost 6 bases and 0 bases, in that order; junction bases with no gene match: 20. In germline, CDR1 is SQVTM, CDR2 ANQGSEA.

V and J are TRBV20-1 and TRBJ2-1, with TRBD2 matching over 10 bases. The trim removed 5 bases at V and 10 bases at J, leaving 11 bases unmatched. This CDR3 region has 14 residues. The germline gives CDR1 DFQATT, CDR2 SNEGSKA (reference sequence). The CDR3 region is CSAPVPGLAIEQFF. The CDR3 DNA reads TGCAGTGCTCCGGTCCCGGGACTAGCGATCGAGCAGTTCTTC.